Described below is a single T cell receptor (beta chain) sequence and its context. This entry is derived from a study of blood T cell repertoires in COVID-19. For the study at large: PBMCs, B-cell-depleted T cells, or T cells provided the cDNA or gDNA that made up the material.

V lost 5 bases to trimming and J lost 2 bases, with 9 bases between them. Germline V CDR1 and CDR2: LNHDA, SQIVND (reference sequence). The CDR3 runs 13 residues. Sequenced by immunoSEQ multiplex PCR; TCRdb stores in-frame clones only, minus some. The sample gives hundreds of thousands of clones, 85% of which show up once; about 8.2% is in the top ten. This receptor was identified in a woman between 50 and 59 years old with acute COVID-19. The rearrangement uses TRBV19 and TRBJ1-2, with D unresolved. The sequencing input was PBMCs or T cells enriched from blood (not recorded which). CDR3 residues: CASSSVGNYGYTF. The DNA of the CDR3 is TGTGCCAGTAGTTCCGTTGGCAACTATGGCTACACCTTC. Supplemented by reference TRBV19 and TRBJ1-2, the full variable domain reads DGGITQSPKYLFRKEGQNVTLSCEQNLNHDAMYWYRQDPGQGLRLIYYSQIVNDFQKGDIAEGYSVSREKKESFPLTVTSAQKNPTAFYLCASSSVGNYGYTFGSGTRLTVV.